The 8 T cell receptor beta chains in this list originate from one sample, sequenced in a study of beta chain features in type 1 diabetes. Isolated RNA was reverse transcribed in full, so expressed TCRB transcripts were sequenced. TCRdb's copy holds only in-frame clones and misses some; the assay was immunoSEQ multiplex PCR. The data hold 60,000 to 75,000 clones, with about 55% observed a single time. The sample taken for sequencing was Tregs from blood. These receptor sequences come from a woman younger than 35 in good health.

V is TRBV6-1 and J is TRBJ2-2; 14 bases are a match to TRBD2. CDR1 and CDR2 from the germline V gene are MNHNS and SASEGT. The ends lost 6 bases at V and 6 bases at J; junction bases unmatched: 3. The CDR3 has 15 amino acids. CDR3 bases: TGTGCCAGCAGGGGACTAGCGGGAGTCGCCGGGGAGCTGTTTTTT. Translation gives CASRGLAGVAGELFF.

This chain links TRBV2 with TRBJ2-3, with 11 bases aligning to TRBD2. Per the germline V gene, CDR1 is SNHLY and CDR2 is FYNNEI. This CDR3 region has 17 residues. V lost 6 bases, J lost 3 bases, and 11 bases stayed unmatched. The CDR3 region has the DNA TGTGCCAGCAGACCCGGACTAGCGGGCCCTGGGACAGATACGCAGTATTTT. Amino acids: CASRPGLAGPGTDTQYF. Full variable domain (missing parts from reference TRBV2 and TRBJ2-3): EPEVTQTPSHQVTQMGQEVILRCVPISNHLYFYWYRQILGQKVEFLVSFYNNEISEKSEIFDDQFSVERPDGSNFTLKIRSTKLEDSAMYFCASRPGLAGPGTDTQYFGPGTRLTVL.

The rearrangement uses TRBV5-1 and TRBJ2-6; TRBD1 is a possible D gene (6 bases). The V end lost 7 bases, the J end lost 3 bases, and 8 bases lay between the germline ends. Per the germline V gene, CDR1 is SGHRS and CDR2 is YFSETQ. CDR3 length: 13 amino acids. This CDR3 reads CASGGVGANVLTF. The CDR3 DNA is TGCGCCAGCGGGGGCGTTGGGGCCAACGTCCTGACTTTC.

This clone appeared a single time. V and J are TRBV27 and TRBJ2-4, with a tentative D call TRBD1 (6 bases). Trimming cost V 2 bases and J 1 base, with 6 bases left between them. The CDR3 length is 14 residues. CDR1 is MNHEY and CDR2 is SMNVEV in the germline V gene (reference sequence). The DNA of the CDR3 is TGTGCCAGCAGTTTACAGGGGGCCAAAAACATTCAGTACTTC. This translates into CASSLQGAKNIQYF.

A word on this clone: At one end, the junction sequence differs from germline, possibly due to a read error. V gene TRBV4-2 combines with J gene TRBJ2-1; 8 nucleotides align to TRBD2. CDR1 is LGHNA, CDR2 YNFKEQ, per germline. This CDR3 contains 17 residues. This CDR3 is CASSQGAGGGSCNEQFF. DNA of the CDR3: TGTGCCAGCAGCCAAGGTGCCGGGGGGGGGTCCTGCAATGAGCAGTTCTTC.

The V call is TRBV11-1, the J call TRBJ2-7; 10 nucleotides line up with TRBD2. The germline V gene encodes CDR1 SGHAT and CDR2 FQDESV (reference sequence). Losses at the gene ends were 2 bases for V and 7 bases for J; bases not matched to a gene: 8. The CDR3 runs to 15 residues. Written as DNA, the CDR3 is TGTGCCAGCAGCTTACTCCCTAGCGGGAGTGGAGAGCAGTACTTC. Translated: CASSLLPSGSGEQYF.

This clone was counted only a few times. This sequence joins TRBV29-1 and TRBJ1-1, with 8 bases identical to TRBD1. This CDR3 has 15 amino acids. The germline V gene encodes CDR1 SQVTM and CDR2 ANQGSEA. J lost 4 bases, V lost 5 bases, and 12 bases had no gene match. The chain's CDR3 is CSVYDRGREGTEAFF. The DNA for the CDR3 is TGCAGCGTTTACGACAGGGGAAGGGAGGGCACTGAAGCTTTCTTT.

V is TRBV29-1 and J is TRBJ1-4; D might be TRBD1 (5 bases). CDR1 SQVTM and CDR2 ANQGSEA come from the germline V gene. The CDR3 is 14 residues long. V shed 3 bases and J shed 8 bases, with 16 bases lying between them. The chain's CDR3 is CSVEGTGVEEKLFF. The DNA of the CDR3 is TGCAGCGTTGAGGGGACGGGAGTTGAAGAAAAACTGTTTTTT.